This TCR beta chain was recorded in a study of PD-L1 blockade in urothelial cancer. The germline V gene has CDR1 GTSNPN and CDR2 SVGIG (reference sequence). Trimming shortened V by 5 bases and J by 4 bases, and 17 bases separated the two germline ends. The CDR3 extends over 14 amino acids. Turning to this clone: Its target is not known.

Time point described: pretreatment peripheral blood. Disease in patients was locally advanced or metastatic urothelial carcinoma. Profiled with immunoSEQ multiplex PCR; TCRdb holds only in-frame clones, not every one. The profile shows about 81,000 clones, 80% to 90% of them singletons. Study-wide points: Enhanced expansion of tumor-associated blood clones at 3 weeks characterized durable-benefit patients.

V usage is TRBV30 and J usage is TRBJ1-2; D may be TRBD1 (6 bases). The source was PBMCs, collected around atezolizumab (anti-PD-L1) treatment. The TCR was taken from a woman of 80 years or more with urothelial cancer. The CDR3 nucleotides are TGTGCCTGGGTTCGGACAGCGAGCGGCTATGGCTACACCTTC. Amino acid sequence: CAWVRTASGYGYTF.